The 25 T cell receptor beta chains in this list originate from one sample, sequenced in a study of T cell responses to AZD1222 COVID-19 vaccine. Sequencing used immunoSEQ multiplex PCR; TCRdb keeps in-frame clones, though not all of them. The sample lists under 150,000 clones, roughly 91% seen once, with 1.5% to 2% in the top ten. The sample in question was peripheral blood, obtained on day 0 of AZD1222 vaccination. The receptors come from an adult in good health.

The rearrangement links TRBV4-2 to TRBJ2-3, with 7 nucleotides matching TRBD2. The CDR3 loop spans 15 amino acids. V shed 0 bases, J shed 3 bases, and the junction held 3 bases outside the gene matches. Germline values: CDR1 LGHNA, CDR2 YNFKEQ. The chain's CDR3 is CASSQELARTDTQYF. CDR3 nucleotide sequence: TGTGCCAGCAGCCAAGAACTAGCGCGAACAGATACGCAGTATTTT.

This clone was found once. CDR3 in DNA: TGTGCCAGCAGCTCGACAGGGGACCCTGGAAACACCATATATTTT. The encoded protein is CASSSTGDPGNTIYF. The gene calls are TRBV11-2 and TRBJ1-3; TRBD1 agrees at 8 bases. Trimming cost V 4 bases and J 2 bases; bases outside gene matches: 4. Germline assignment: CDR1 SGHAT and CDR2 FQNNGV. CDR3 length: 15 amino acids.

The V gene is TRBV3-1 (or the pseudogene TRBV3-2), the J gene TRBJ2-3; TRBD2 agrees at 8 bases. The length of the CDR3 is 14 residues. Germline trimming cut 2 bases from V and 9 bases from J; bases unmatched to any gene: 7. Germline CDR1 and CDR2: LGHDT and YNNKEL (reference sequence). CDR3 sequence (DNA): TGTGCCAGCAGCCAATCGGGGGGGTCGATGACGCAGTATTTT. Its protein product is CASSQSGGSMTQYF.

The V call is TRBV29-1, the J call TRBJ2-5, with a weak D call TRBD1 (5 bases). Germline-derived CDR1 and CDR2 are SQVTM and ANQGSEA. Trimming shortened V by 0 bases and J by 7 bases, and 18 bases separated the two germline ends. CDR3 length equals 15 residues. The CDR3 DNA reads as TGCAGCGTTGAAGATCCAGGGAAGGCACCGGGGACCCAGTACTTC. Protein sequence: CSVEDPGKAPGTQYF.

The rearrangement uses TRBV9 and TRBJ2-3, with D unclear. V was trimmed by 0 bases and J by 4 bases, leaving 6 bases between them. The germline CDR1 and CDR2 sequences are SGDLS and YYNGEE. The CDR3 consists of 13 residues. This chain's CDR3 is CASSVVEADTQYF. CDR3 nucleotides: TGTGCCAGCAGCGTAGTTGAGGCAGATACGCAGTATTTT.

V and J are TRBV30 and TRBJ2-7, with D tentatively TRBD1 or TRBD2 (5 bases each). CDR3 length equals 12 residues. Germline assignment: CDR1 GTSNPN and CDR2 SVGIG (reference sequence). V was shortened by 4 bases and J by 6 bases, with 13 bases between the two germline ends. The CDR3 DNA follows: TGTGCCTGGACGGGGCAGGGCGGCGAGCAGTACTTC. Amino acids: CAWTGQGGEQYF.

This chain links TRBV5-1 with TRBJ1-1, with 7 bases matching TRBD1. V shed 0 bases, J shed 6 bases, and the junction held 8 bases outside the gene matches. The CDR3 has 15 residues. The germline CDR1 and CDR2 sequences are SGHRS and YFSETQ. The CDR3 loop is CASSLEQGSIPEAFF. The CDR3 DNA sequence: TGCGCCAGCAGCTTGGAACAGGGGAGTATCCCTGAAGCTTTCTTT.

In its sample, this clone was seen once. The chain employs TRBV12-3 or TRBV12-4 and TRBJ1-1; 8 bases agree with TRBD1. There are 13 residues in the CDR3. Unmatched junction bases numbered 6, after V lost 5 bases and J lost 7 bases. This chain's CDR3 is CASSRQGRFEAFF. The CDR3 DNA reads as TGTGCCAGCAGTCGACAGGGGAGGTTTGAAGCTTTCTTT.

The chain has TRBV5-4 and TRBJ2-3; 13 bases agree with TRBD2. The CDR3 is 15 amino acids. Germline-derived CDR1 and CDR2 are SGHNT and YYREEE (reference sequence). With 9 bases clipped from V and 6 bases from J, the junction kept 10 bases outside the gene matches. The chain's CDR3 is CATELAGGPRDTQYF. The CDR3 nucleotides are TGTGCCACAGAACTAGCGGGAGGGCCCAGGGATACGCAGTATTTT.

The chain recombines TRBV3-1 (or the pseudogene TRBV3-2) with TRBJ2-7; perhaps TRBD2 as D (5 bases). V shed 4 bases and J shed 2 bases, with 6 bases lying between them. The CDR3 totals 12 residues. CDR1 is LGHDT and CDR2 is YNNKEL in the germline V gene (reference sequence). CDR3 loop: CASSRGTYEQYF. As DNA, the CDR3 is TGTGCCAGCAGCCGAGGGACCTACGAGCAGTACTTC.

The chain couples TRBV24-1 to TRBJ2-7; 8 bases fit TRBD1. This CDR3 spans 16 amino acids. J lost 4 bases, V lost 9 bases, and 16 bases had no gene match. Looked up from germline, CDR1 is KGHDR and CDR2 is SFDVKD. CDR3 amino acids: CATASGLGRGLYEQYF. For the CDR3, the DNA is TGTGCCACCGCCTCGGGACTGGGCAGGGGGCTATACGAGCAGTACTTC.

This chain joins TRBV7-2 and TRBJ1-3; D remains unclear. Per the germline V gene, CDR1 is SGHTA and CDR2 is FQGNSA. The CDR3 is 15 residues long. With 5 bases removed from V and 3 bases from J, the gap between germline ends came to 14 bases. The CDR3 region is CASSRGVGVGNTIYF. Here the CDR3 DNA reads TGTGCCAGCAGCCGCGGGGTCGGCGTTGGAAACACCATATATTTT.

The rearrangement joins TRBV5-4 to TRBJ2-3, with a weak D call TRBD1 (5 bases). V lost 2 bases, J lost 0 bases, and 13 bases lay in between. Germline V lookup: CDR1 SGHNT, CDR2 YYREEE (reference sequence). The CDR3 spans 16 residues. The chain's CDR3 is CASSFPGLGSTDTQYF. The CDR3 DNA is TGTGCCAGCAGCTTCCCAGGGTTAGGGAGCACAGATACGCAGTATTTT.

V usage is TRBV11-1 and J usage is TRBJ2-1; D may correspond to TRBD1 or TRBD2 (6 bases each). This CDR3 is 14 amino acids long. CDR1 is SGHAT and CDR2 is FQDESV in the germline V gene (reference sequence). The V end was cut by 2 bases, the J end by 9 bases, with 14 bases between. The CDR3 nucleotides read TGTGCCAGCAGCTTACGGGGGCCCTTAAGTGAGCAGTTCTTC. Residues: CASSLRGPLSEQFF.

The chain couples TRBV2 to TRBJ1-5; D is undetermined. This CDR3 region has 13 residues. The germline V and J ends were trimmed by 6 bases and 3 bases, with 9 bases remaining between them. Germline loops: CDR1 SNHLY, CDR2 FYNNEI. CDR3 sequence: CASRRAANQPQHF. CDR3 DNA sequence: TGTGCCAGCAGGAGGGCAGCCAATCAGCCCCAGCATTTT. Combining the CDR3 with reference TRBV2 and TRBJ1-5 gives the whole variable domain EPEVTQTPSHQVTQMGQEVILRCVPISNHLYFYWYRQILGQKVEFLVSFYNNEISEKSEIFDDQFSVERPDGSNFTLKIRSTKLEDSAMYFCASRRAANQPQHFGDGTRLSIL.

The gene calls are TRBV2 and TRBJ1-1, with 7 bases fitting TRBD1. The CDR3 is 13 residues long. J gave up 4 bases and V 6 bases, and 5 bases lay outside the gene matches. Germline loops: CDR1 SNHLY, CDR2 FYNNEI. The CDR3 here is CASRYRGSTEAFF. CDR3 bases: TGTGCCAGCAGATACAGGGGAAGCACTGAAGCTTTCTTT.

The gene calls are TRBV7-2 and TRBJ2-2, with TRBD2 matching 8 bases. In germline, CDR1 is SGHTA, CDR2 FQGNSA. The trim removed 5 bases at V and 0 bases at J, leaving 5 bases unmatched. The CDR3 extends over 16 amino acids. The CDR3 region is CASSLRLASNTGELFF. The DNA for the CDR3 is TGTGCCAGCAGCCTTCGACTAGCGTCGAACACCGGGGAGCTGTTTTTT.

The chain joins TRBV15 to TRBJ2-7, with 8 positions matching TRBD2. This CDR3 contains 14 residues. Germline values: CDR1 LNHNV, CDR2 YYDKDF (reference sequence). J was trimmed by 2 bases and V by 1 base; bases with no gene match: 1. The CDR3 protein is CATSRGSGAYEQYF. The CDR3 DNA is TGTGCCACCAGCAGAGGTAGCGGGGCCTACGAGCAGTACTTC.

The J gene is TRBJ1-6, the V gene TRBV5-6; D is unclear. V was cut by 4 bases and J by 8 bases, with 16 bases left in between. The CDR3 has 15 residues. Germline CDR1 SGHDT, CDR2 YYEEEE. The CDR3 loop reads CASSRPGGGDSPLHF. The CDR3 DNA follows: TGTGCCAGCAGCCGGCCCGGTGGCGGGGATTCACCCCTCCACTTT.

J is TRBJ2-7 and V is TRBV11-1; 9 nucleotides match TRBD1. Per germline, CDR1 SGHAT and CDR2 FQDESV (reference sequence). The junction had 8 bases not matched to a gene; V was cut back by 5 bases and J by 0 bases. This CDR3 is 16 amino acids long. This chain's CDR3 is CASSPGDREISYEQYF. Here the CDR3 DNA reads TGTGCCAGCAGCCCGGGGGACAGGGAGATCTCCTACGAGCAGTACTTC.

The rearrangement joins TRBV29-1 to TRBJ2-1; 10 bases map to TRBD2. The length of the CDR3 is 15 residues. Losses at the gene ends were 4 bases for V and 4 bases for J; bases not matched to a gene: 7. From germline, CDR1 is SQVTM and CDR2 ANQGSEA. CDR3 protein: CSVAGLAEIYNEQFF. The CDR3 DNA reads TGCAGCGTTGCCGGACTAGCGGAGATTTACAATGAGCAGTTCTTC.

J is TRBJ1-1 and V is TRBV30, with unresolved D. V was pared by 0 bases and J by 0 bases, with 5 bases between. Germline CDR1 reads GTSNPN; CDR2 reads SVGIG (reference sequence). This CDR3 comprises 13 residues. For the CDR3, the DNA is TGTGCCTGGAGTGTCCGGCTGAACACTGAAGCTTTCTTT. Translation: CAWSVRLNTEAFF.

This clone was observed a single time. The CDR3 loop reads CASSSPGQPTEAFF. DNA for the CDR3: TGTGCCAGCAGTTCCCCGGGACAGCCCACTGAAGCTTTCTTT. The chain joins TRBV2 to TRBJ1-1; TRBD1 matches 7 bases. J was trimmed by 4 bases and V by 5 bases; bases with no gene match: 7. From germline, CDR1 is SNHLY and CDR2 FYNNEI. The CDR3 loop spans 14 amino acids.

V usage is TRBV9 and J usage is TRBJ1-5, with unresolved D. The ends were cut back, 4 bases at V and 1 base at J, with 12 bases in the middle. CDR1 is SGDLS and CDR2 is YYNGEE in the germline V gene. CDR3 size: 15 residues. The CDR3 loop reads CASSPGPVSNQPQHF. CDR3 DNA sequence: TGTGCCAGCAGCCCAGGTCCAGTAAGCAATCAGCCCCAGCATTTT.

The rearrangement joins TRBV18 to TRBJ1-5; the match to TRBD1 covers 9 bases. The V and J ends lost 5 bases and 1 base, in that order; junction bases with no gene match: 6. The CDR3 runs to 16 residues. Germline-derived CDR1 and CDR2 are KGHSH and LQKENI. CDR3 coding DNA: TGTGCCAGCTCATCCGGACAGGGGACGAGCAATCAGCCCCAGCATTTT. Its protein is CASSSGQGTSNQPQHF. The entire variable domain, with the rest obtained from reference TRBV18 and TRBJ1-5, is as follows: NAGVMQNPRHLVRRRGQEARLRCSPMKGHSHVYWYRQLPEEGLKFMVYLQKENIIDESGMPKERFSAEFPKEGPSILRIQQVVRGDSAAYFCASSSGQGTSNQPQHFGDGTRLSIL.